These 23 T cell receptor beta chains share one sample of origin, sequenced in a study of blood T cell repertoires in COVID-19. Method: immunoSEQ multiplex PCR; TCRdb's copy keeps in-frame clones and lacks some. The repertoire holds some 59,000 clones, with about three quarters as singletons. Material: peripheral blood. The source of these receptors is a man under 40 with COVID-19, enrolled during active disease.

The rearrangement links TRBV3-1 (or the pseudogene TRBV3-2) to TRBJ2-5; 10 bases are a match to TRBD2. CDR1 and CDR2 from the germline V gene are LGHDT and YNNKEL (reference sequence). Losses at the gene ends were 6 bases for V and 5 bases for J; bases not matched to a gene: 9. This CDR3 is 15 amino acids long. For the CDR3, the DNA is TGTGCCAGCAGACCAGAGCGGGGGGGCCGGGAGACCCAGTACTTC. It is translated as CASRPERGGRETQYF.

The J gene is TRBJ2-2, the V gene TRBV7-2; TRBD1 is a possible D gene (6 bases). The CDR3 consists of 15 residues. Germline CDR1 SGHTA, CDR2 FQGNSA. Trimming shortened V by 5 bases and J by 2 bases, and 12 bases separated the two germline ends. CDR3: CASSKGHINTGELFF. The CDR3 nucleotides read TGTGCCAGCAGCAAGGGACATATAAACACCGGGGAGCTGTTTTTT.

The genes are TRBV6-2 or TRBV6-3 and TRBJ1-1; the D is unclear. CDR3 length: 16 amino acids. Trimming removed 0 bases at V and 1 base at J, with 12 bases between. Looked up from germline, CDR1 is MNHEY and CDR2 is SVGEGT. The CDR3 nucleotides read TGTGCCAGCAGTTACTCGACTTCTTCGGCGAACACTGAAGCTTTCTTT. This gives the protein CASSYSTSSANTEAFF.

The chain combines TRBV15 with TRBJ2-2; TRBD2 is a possible D gene (5 bases). The length of the CDR3 is 16 residues. The germline V gene encodes CDR1 LNHNV and CDR2 YYDKDF (reference sequence). With 1 base removed from V and 4 bases from J, the gap between germline ends came to 13 bases. The CDR3 DNA reads TGTGCCACCAGCAGAGTCGAGGGAGTGGGCACCGGGGAGCTGTTTTTT. Translating it yields CATSRVEGVGTGELFF. Variable domain in full (rest from reference TRBV15 and TRBJ2-2): DAMVIQNPRYQVTQFGKPVTLSCSQTLNHNVMYWYQQKSSQAPKLLFHYYDKDFNNEADTPDNFQSRRPNTSFCFLDIRSPGLGDTAMYLCATSRVEGVGTGELFFGEGSRLTVL.

J is TRBJ2-3 and V is TRBV9; D gene unclear. Per germline, CDR1 SGDLS and CDR2 YYNGEE. Trimming pared 2 bases from V and 11 bases from J, leaving 21 bases between. This CDR3 is 15 amino acids long. The CDR3 protein is CASSVGAASELGQYF. In DNA, the CDR3 is TGTGCCAGCAGCGTCGGCGCCGCTAGTGAGCTAGGGCAGTATTTT. Full variable domain (remainder filled in from reference TRBV9 and TRBJ2-3): DSGVTQTPKHLITATGQRVTLRCSPRSGDLSVYWYQQSLDQGLQFLIQYYNGEERAKGNILERFSAQQFPDLHSELNLSSLELGDSALYFCASSVGAASELGQYFGPGTRLTVL.

This rearrangement joins TRBV3-1 (or the pseudogene TRBV3-2) to TRBJ1-4; 9 positions match TRBD1. Losses at the gene ends were 6 bases for V and 8 bases for J; bases not matched to a gene: 7. Germline CDR1 LGHDT, CDR2 YNNKEL (reference sequence). The CDR3 totals 14 residues. Here the CDR3 reads CASRRQGGSEKLFF. The CDR3 DNA reads as TGTGCCAGCAGACGACAGGGGGGGAGCGAAAAACTGTTTTTT.

The table lists this clone with a few counts. The chain employs TRBV2 and TRBJ2-2, with TRBD1 identical over 7 bases. J gave up 1 base and V 4 bases, and 0 bases lay outside the gene matches. CDR1 and CDR2 from the germline V gene are SNHLY and FYNNEI. This CDR3 has 14 amino acids. As DNA, the CDR3 is TGTGCCAGCAGTGGGGACAGGAACACCGGGGAGCTGTTTTTT. Protein sequence: CASSGDRNTGELFF.

There are a few counts of this clone. The chain uses TRBV2 and TRBJ2-1; unclear D gene. Germline V gene data show CDR1 as SNHLY and CDR2 as FYNNEI. V dropped 8 bases and J dropped 0 bases, with 8 bases sitting between them. This CDR3 has 13 amino acids. The CDR3 coding sequence is TGTGCCAGCGATTTTAGCTCCTACAATGAGCAGTTCTTC. Amino acids: CASDFSSYNEQFF.

The genes are TRBV5-1 and TRBJ2-3; 9 bases are a match to TRBD1. CDR1 and CDR2 (germline): SGHRS, YFSETQ. The CDR3 extends over 16 amino acids. The junction had 7 bases not matched to a gene; V was cut back by 1 base and J by 4 bases. The DNA of the CDR3 is TGCGCCAGCAGCTTGAACCGGGACAGGGAATCAGATACGCAGTATTTT. Protein sequence: CASSLNRDRESDTQYF.

J is TRBJ1-3 and V is TRBV4-1, with no clear D. This CDR3 has 16 residues. The V and J ends lost 2 bases and 0 bases respectively, with 11 bases between them. The germline gives CDR1 MGHRA, CDR2 YSYEKL. DNA for the CDR3: TGCGCCAGCAGCCAAATAGGCCACAGCTCTGGAAACACCATATATTTT. It specifies CASSQIGHSSGNTIYF.

This chain links TRBV11-3 with TRBJ2-2; TRBD2 agrees at 10 bases. Germline V CDR1 and CDR2: SGHNT, YENEEA. V was clipped by 4 bases and J by 6 bases; unmatched bases: 8. The CDR3 contains 16 residues. The CDR3 is CASSWQPGLASGELFF. CDR3 bases: TGTGCCAGCAGCTGGCAGCCGGGACTAGCGTCCGGGGAGCTGTTTTTT.

With respect to this clone: Possible read error: a much larger clone is one base away. This chain uses TRBV6-5 with TRBJ2-1, with D possibly TRBD1 on 5 matching bases. Between the trimmed V and J ends, which lost 0 bases and 5 bases, there was a span of 5 bases. Germline CDR1 reads MNHEY; CDR2 reads SVGAGI. The CDR3 loop spans 13 amino acids. The CDR3 region has the DNA TGTGCCAGCAGTTACTCGGACAACAATGAGCAGTTCTTC. Its protein is CASSYSDNNEQFF.

V usage is TRBV27 and J usage is TRBJ1-1, with TRBD1 as a possible D gene (5 bases). The germline V gene encodes CDR1 MNHEY and CDR2 SMNVEV (reference sequence). The CDR3 totals 16 residues. V was shortened by 7 bases and J by 2 bases, with 20 bases between the two germline ends. The DNA for the CDR3 is TGTGCCAGCACTTCCAGGGCCGGGTCCCGTAACACTGAAGCTTTCTTT. It encodes CASTSRAGSRNTEAFF.

A few counts support this clone. The CDR3 loop is CASSQHGGDEQYF. CDR3 bases: TGCGCCAGCAGCCAACACGGAGGGGACGAGCAGTACTTC. This rearrangement joins TRBV10-1 to TRBJ2-7; possibly TRBD2 for D (6 bases). Trimming removed 6 bases from V and 5 bases from J, with 14 bases in between. Germline values: CDR1 WNHNN, CDR2 SYGVQD (reference sequence). The CDR3 length is 13 residues.

This clone was recorded a few times. The V and J genes are TRBV5-6 and TRBJ1-4, with 7 bases aligning to TRBD1. Germline lookup yields CDR1 SGHDT and CDR2 YYEEEE. The CDR3 has 14 amino acids. Trimming cost V 4 bases and J 4 bases; bases outside gene matches: 4. The DNA of the CDR3 is TGTGCCAGCAGCCTGGGGACAGTTAATGAAAAACTGTTTTTT. Protein sequence: CASSLGTVNEKLFF.

The J gene is TRBJ2-5, the V gene TRBV19; 9 bases are shared with TRBD1. V was pared by 5 bases and J by 4 bases, with 5 bases of the junction left unmatched. In germline, CDR1 is LNHDA, CDR2 SQIVND (reference sequence). The CDR3 totals 14 residues. The CDR3 protein is CASSVWDRAETQYF. The CDR3 DNA is TGTGCCAGTAGTGTTTGGGACAGGGCAGAGACCCAGTACTTC.

The CDR3 bases are TGCGCCAGCAGCCAATCGGTTCGGAGGGATGAAAAACTGTTTTTT. It codes for CASSQSVRRDEKLFF. The chain is built from TRBV4-1 and TRBJ1-4; D is ambiguous. The CDR3 is 15 residues long. V lost 2 bases to trimming and J lost 6 bases, with 13 bases between them. Germline assignment: CDR1 MGHRA and CDR2 YSYEKL.

The chain recombines TRBV4-1 with TRBJ2-2, with D perhaps TRBD1 (5 bases). The CDR3 runs to 15 residues. Between the trimmed V and J ends, which lost 1 base and 4 bases, there was a span of 10 bases. Looked up from germline, CDR1 is MGHRA and CDR2 is YSYEKL. The CDR3: CASSQGARVTGELFF. As DNA, the CDR3 is TGCGCCAGCAGCCAAGGGGCCAGGGTCACCGGGGAGCTGTTTTTT.

The chain joins TRBV29-1 to TRBJ2-3, with D hard to call. The CDR3 consists of 17 residues. Germline V gene sequence: CDR1 SQVTM, CDR2 ANQGSEA. V was trimmed by 4 bases and J by 2 bases, leaving 22 bases between them. As DNA, the CDR3 is TGCAGCGTTGGGCCGTCACCCCCAGGTGCCTACACAGATACGCAGTATTTT. Its translation: CSVGPSPPGAYTDTQYF.

This chain links TRBV6-5 with TRBJ2-6; 7 bases agree with TRBD1. Germline-derived CDR1 and CDR2 are MNHEY and SVGAGI. The V gene end was trimmed by 4 bases and the J gene end by 6 bases; junction bases not matched to a gene: 9. The CDR3 is 16 residues long. CDR3 region: CASSSLGGSTANVLTF. CDR3 DNA sequence: TGTGCCAGCAGTTCGCTAGGGGGCTCTACGGCCAACGTCCTGACTTTC.

This clone was recorded only once. The gene calls are TRBV27 and TRBJ2-2, with D possibly TRBD2 on 6 matching bases. CDR1 MNHEY and CDR2 SMNVEV come from the germline V gene (reference sequence). The CDR3 is 16 residues long. Trimming took off 1 base at V and 4 bases at J, with 13 bases between the two ends. The CDR3 nucleotides read TGTGCCAGCAGTTTATTGGACCCCGGGGGCACCGGGGAGCTGTTTTTT. Translation gives CASSLLDPGGTGELFF.

The rearrangement joins TRBV6-2 or TRBV6-3 to TRBJ2-7; 7 bases match TRBD1. Germline values: CDR1 MNHEY, CDR2 SVGEGT. Unmatched junction bases numbered 8, after V lost 6 bases and J lost 12 bases. This CDR3 comprises 11 residues. The CDR3: CASSYKGAGYF. The CDR3, as DNA: TGTGCCAGCAGCTATAAGGGGGCTGGGTACTTC.

Of note for this clone: Other DNA sequences in the same sample also yield this CDR3. V and J are TRBV4-3 and TRBJ2-7, with TRBD1 identical over 7 bases. CDR1 is LGHNA and CDR2 is YSLEER in the germline V gene. Trimming took 1 base from V and 4 from J; bases not matched to a gene: 10. This CDR3 has 16 residues. The CDR3 nucleotides are TGCGCCAGCAGCCAAGGCAAGACCGTACAGGGGTACGAGCAGTACTTC. It codes for CASSQGKTVQGYEQYF.